This is a list of T cell receptor beta chains from one sample in a study of T cell responses to AZD1222 COVID-19 vaccine. Here immunoSEQ multiplex PCR was the method, and the copy in TCRdb shows in-frame clones only, minus some. The table shows approximately 210,000 clones, with 80% to 95% occurring only once. Here the sequenced sample was peripheral blood, taken 28 days after the second AZD1222 dose. These receptors were obtained from an adult who received the AZD1222 COVID-19 vaccine. CDR3s include the opening cysteine and the closing phenylalanine or tryptophan. D genes are given only for firm matches. Size values are once, few and many counts, or a class for expanded clones, and some rows have none.

d_gene	abundance	v_gene	j_gene	len	CDR3aa	CDR3nt
.	.	TRBV9	TRBJ1-2	12	CASSAPGSDYTF	TGTGCCAGCAGCGCCCCAGGGTCTGACTACACCTTC
.	once	TRBV2	TRBJ2-2	13	CASRDRRAGELFF	TGTGCCAGCAGAGACCGGAGAGCCGGGGAGCTGTTTTTT
TRBD2	.	TRBV7-8	TRBJ2-5	15	CASSLLAGVEETQYF	TGTGCCAGCAGCTTACTAGCGGGAGTGGAAGAGACCCAGTACTTC
.	.	TRBV7-9	TRBJ2-1	14	CASSLRTAWDEQFF	TGTGCCAGCAGCTTAAGGACGGCTTGGGATGAGCAGTTCTTC
.	.	TRBV5-7	TRBJ1-4	15	CASSLYRSRREKLFF	TGTGCCAGCAGCTTGTATAGGTCAAGGCGGGAAAAACTGTTTTTT
TRBD2	.	TRBV27	TRBJ2-2	17	CASSTGLAGLRGGELFF	TGTGCCAGCAGTACGGGACTAGCGGGCCTTCGCGGCGGGGAGCTGTTTTTT
TRBD1	.	TRBV28	TRBJ1-5	16	CASSRPDRGLNQPQHF	TGTGCCAGCAGTCGACCCGACAGGGGGCTCAATCAGCCCCAGCATTTT
.	.	TRBV15	TRBJ1-2	16	CATSPNRARANYGYTF	TGTGCCACCAGCCCAAATCGGGCCCGAGCTAACTATGGCTACACCTTC
.	.	TRBV9	TRBJ2-6	15	CASSPRGPGANVLTF	TGTGCCAGCAGCCCCCGGGGGCCCGGGGCCAACGTCCTGACTTTC
.	.	TRBV27	TRBJ1-3	15	CASSPNVPSGNTIYF	TGTGCCAGCAGTCCCAACGTTCCCTCTGGAAACACCATATATTTT
.	.	TRBV7-2	TRBJ1-5	14	CASSLLASHQPQHF	TGTGCCAGCAGCTTATTGGCCAGTCATCAGCCCCAGCATTTT
TRBD2	.	TRBV7-3	TRBJ2-3	15	CASSQVAGETDTQYF	TGTGCCAGCAGCCAAGTAGCGGGAGAGACAGATACGCAGTATTTT
.	.	TRBV6-5	TRBJ1-2	13	CASRRLRKDGYTF	TGTGCCAGCCGAAGGTTGAGGAAGGATGGCTACACCTTC
.	once	TRBV6-5	TRBJ2-7	11	CASRNRDEQYF	TGTGCCAGCCGTAACAGGGACGAGCAGTACTTC
TRBD1	.	TRBV4-3	TRBJ1-5	14	CASSQNRGLGAQHF	TGCGCCAGCAGCCAAAACAGGGGTCTTGGGGCCCAGCATTTT
.	.	TRBV2	TRBJ2-3	15	CASSVQGSRTDTQYF	TGTGCCAGCAGTGTTCAGGGGAGTCGCACAGATACGCAGTATTTT
.	.	TRBV5-4	TRBJ1-4	15	CASSSGAGANEKLFF	TGTGCCAGCAGTTCGGGCGCGGGGGCTAATGAAAAACTGTTTTTT
.	.	TRBV5-1	TRBJ1-3	15	CASSLGRISGNTIYF	TGCGCCAGCAGCTTGGGACGGATCTCTGGAAACACCATATATTTT
TRBD2	.	TRBV11-2	TRBJ2-1	16	CASSLRTSTLYNEQFF	TGTGCCAGCAGCCTCCGGACTAGCACACTCTACAATGAGCAGTTCTTC
.	.	TRBV11-2	TRBJ2-1	14	CASTMRLGTNEQFF	TGTGCCAGCACCATGCGCCTGGGGACGAACGAGCAGTTCTTC
.	.	TRBV30	TRBJ2-1	14	CAWIGVDRRGEQFF	TGTGCCTGGATTGGTGTGGACCGTCGGGGGGAGCAGTTCTTC
TRBD2	.	TRBV7-8	TRBJ2-1	15	CASHGAGGPVIEQFF	TGTGCCAGCCACGGAGCGGGAGGGCCTGTCATTGAGCAGTTCTTC
.	.	TRBV3-1/TRBV3-2	TRBJ2-3	13	CASSQYSTDTQYF	TGTGCCAGCAGCCAATACAGCACAGATACGCAGTATTTT
.	once	TRBV28	TRBJ1-2	14	CATPGDVGKDGYTF	TGTGCCACTCCCGGGGACGTCGGGAAAGACGGCTACACCTTC
.	.	TRBV19	TRBJ2-7	13	CASSIDLTYEQYF	TGTGCCAGTAGTATAGATCTCACCTACGAGCAGTACTTC
TRBD1	.	TRBV30	TRBJ1-5	14	CAWKQGGGNQPQHF	TGTGCCTGGAAACAGGGGGGAGGCAATCAGCCCCAGCATTTT
.	.	TRBV27	TRBJ2-5	16	CASSHRLEVAQETQYF	TGTGCCAGCAGCCATCGGCTAGAAGTGGCCCAAGAGACCCAGTACTTC
TRBD1	once	TRBV6-2/TRBV6-3	TRBJ1-2	15	CASSPHGQGHYGYTF	TGTGCCAGCAGCCCCCACGGACAGGGACACTATGGCTACACCTTC
TRBD1	once	TRBV6-5	TRBJ2-2	14	CASRPTGGTGELFF	TGTGCCAGCAGACCGACAGGGGGTACCGGGGAGCTGTTTTTT
TRBD1	.	TRBV28	TRBJ1-5	14	CASSHGTGGRPQHF	TGTGCCAGCAGTCATGGGACAGGCGGACGACCCCAGCATTTT
.	.	TRBV23-1	TRBJ1-4	16	CASSPITPGANEKLFF	TGCGCCAGCAGTCCTATTACCCCAGGGGCTAATGAAAAACTGTTTTTT
.	once	TRBV4-1	TRBJ1-5	14	CASSPGTLNQPQHF	TGCGCCAGCAGCCCAGGGACACTAAATCAGCCCCAGCATTTT
TRBD1	.	TRBV7-9	TRBJ1-5	15	CASSLQGKGNQPQHF	TGTGCCAGCAGCCTACAGGGGAAGGGCAATCAGCCCCAGCATTTT
TRBD2	.	TRBV6-2/TRBV6-3	TRBJ2-7	15	CASSLAGASINEQYF	TGTGCCAGCAGTCTAGCGGGAGCATCCATTAACGAGCAGTACTTC
.	.	TRBV1	TRBJ1-1	15	CTSSLRGDKNTEAFF	TGCACCAGCAGCCTAAGAGGGGACAAGAACACTGAAGCTTTCTTT
.	few	TRBV11-3	TRBJ1-1	13	CASSPRTNTEAFF	TGTGCCAGCAGCCCGAGGACGAACACTGAAGCTTTCTTT
TRBD2	.	TRBV28	TRBJ2-1	11	CASRRLAETIF	TGTGCCAGCAGGAGGCTAGCGGAAACGATCTTC
.	.	TRBV4-1	TRBJ1-2	10	CASRGYGYTF	TGCGCCAGCAGGGGTTATGGCTACACCTTC
TRBD1	.	TRBV11-2	TRBJ1-5	15	CASSSSLRGDQPQHF	TGTGCCAGCAGCTCCTCCCTCAGGGGGGATCAGCCCCAGCATTTT
.	once	TRBV7-9	TRBJ1-6	16	CASSLTTWGNNSPLHF	TGTGCCAGCAGCTTAACGACGTGGGGGAACAATTCACCCCTCCACTTT
TRBD2	.	TRBV2	TRBJ2-1	15	CASRLAGGQNNEQFF	TGTGCCAGCAGGTTAGCGGGAGGACAGAACAATGAGCAGTTCTTC
.	.	TRBV21-1	TRBJ2-3	20	CASSGGLAGISFCGTDTQYF	TGTGCCAGCAGCGGGGGACTAGCGGGAATATCGTTTTGTGGCACAGATACGCAGTATTTT
.	.	TRBV7-9	TRBJ2-3	14	CASSLVQGTDTQYF	TGTGCCAGCAGCTTGGTCCAGGGCACAGATACGCAGTATTTT
.	.	TRBV3-1/TRBV3-2	TRBJ2-6	15	CASSQGTSGANVLTF	TGTGCCAGCAGCCAAGGTACCTCTGGGGCCAACGTCCTGACTTTC
.	.	TRBV24-1	TRBJ1-2	14	CATSDTGLGYGYTF	TGTGCCACCAGTGACACCGGACTCGGCTATGGCTACACCTTC